The source of this T cell receptor beta chain is a study of T cell changes during pregnancy in multiple sclerosis. The CDR3 runs to 16 residues. Trimming shortened V by 3 bases and J by 7 bases, and 22 bases separated the two germline ends. CDR1 and CDR2 from the germline V gene are SGHDT and YYEEEE. Assay used: immunoSEQ multiplex PCR; TCRdb lists only in-frame clones, some missing. The repertoire holds 70,000 to 80,000 clones, with approximately 94% as singletons. V usage is TRBV5-6 and J usage is TRBJ2-5; no firm D call. Sequenced here: peripheral blood, sampled in the third trimester of pregnancy. The sequence derives from a female donor with multiple sclerosis, enrolled in a pregnancy study. The CDR3 DNA is TGTGCCAGCAGCTCGTCCGAGACACCTATCAAAGGGACCCAGTACTTC. It yields the protein CASSSSETPIKGTQYF.